What follows are 21 T cell receptor beta chains derived from one specimen sequenced in a study of cytomegalovirus exposure and HLA in healthy donors. The PCR was carried out with 60 Vbeta primers and 13 Jbeta primers. Data came from immunoSEQ multiplex PCR; TCRdb stores just in-frame clones and leaves some out. The sample lists more than 100,000 clones, roughly 89% seen once, with roughly 5% in the top ten. The sequenced sample was PBMCs. These receptors originate from a woman aged 25 to 45 in good health and CMV-seronegative.

The chain is built from TRBV7-2 and TRBJ2-7; the match to TRBD2 covers 11 bases. The CDR3 is made up of 15 amino acids. Unmatched junction bases numbered 6, after V lost 4 bases and J lost 4 bases. Per the germline V gene, CDR1 is SGHTA and CDR2 is FQGNSA. Here the CDR3 reads CASSSPGLAVYEQYF. Here the CDR3 DNA reads TGTGCCAGCAGCTCACCGGGACTAGCGGTATACGAGCAGTACTTC.

The chain recombines TRBV27 with TRBJ2-1, with 11 bases matching TRBD2. The junction had 12 bases not matched to a gene; V was cut back by 3 bases and J by 5 bases. The CDR3 contains 18 residues. Germline V lookup: CDR1 MNHEY, CDR2 SMNVEV (reference sequence). In DNA, the CDR3 is TGTGCCAGCAGTTTTGTTAGACTAGCGGGAAAGGCGCACAATGAGCAGTTCTTC. It encodes CASSFVRLAGKAHNEQFF.

V and J are TRBV5-1 and TRBJ2-7, with TRBD2 matching over 8 bases. This CDR3 comprises 16 residues. Germline V gene sequence: CDR1 SGHRS, CDR2 YFSETQ. V was clipped by 2 bases and J by 5 bases; unmatched bases: 12. The CDR3 nucleotides are TGCGCCAGCAGCTTCGGAATCGGGAGGGCCAAGAACGAGCAGTACTTC. Translated, it gives CASSFGIGRAKNEQYF.

The J gene is TRBJ1-2, the V gene TRBV29-1, with unresolved D. Germline CDR1 and CDR2: SQVTM and ANQGSEA. The germline V and J ends were trimmed by 8 bases and 4 bases, with 11 bases remaining between them. The CDR3 is made up of 11 amino acids. The CDR3 DNA reads TGCAGCATGAGAGAAACCTATGGCTACACCTTC. Amino acids: CSMRETYGYTF. The whole variable domain, remainder taken from reference TRBV29-1 and TRBJ1-2, is SAVISQKPSRDICQRGTSLTIQCQVDSQVTMMFWYRQQPGQSLTLIATANQGSEATYESGFVIDKFPISRPNLTFSTLTVSNMSPEDSSIYLCSMRETYGYTFGSGTRLTVV.

This chain joins TRBV28 and TRBJ2-7; D perhaps matches TRBD2 (7 bases). The V gene lost 2 bases and the J gene lost 5 bases, with 16 bases spanning the gap. The CDR3 has 15 residues. In germline, CDR1 is MDHEN, CDR2 SYDVKM. This CDR3 reads CASSLRGATYDEQYF. The CDR3 DNA follows: TGTGCCAGCAGTTTACGGGGGGCGACATATGACGAGCAGTACTTC.

This chain connects TRBV16 to TRBJ2-7, with 8 bases lining up with TRBD1. The germline CDR1 and CDR2 sequences are KGHSY and FQNENV. After removal of 4 bases from V and 0 bases from J, the junction contained 2 bases not matched to a gene. CDR3 length: 14 residues. The CDR3 loop reads CASSPTGDSYEQYF. DNA for the CDR3: TGTGCCAGCAGCCCGACAGGGGACTCCTACGAGCAGTACTTC.

The V call is TRBV5-1, the J call TRBJ2-7; 12 nucleotides align to TRBD2. The CDR3 runs to 17 residues. CDR1 is SGHRS and CDR2 is YFSETQ in the germline V gene. J gave up 3 bases and V 0 bases, and 7 bases lay outside the gene matches. CDR3 loop: CASSLELAGGLIYEQYF. The CDR3 region has the DNA TGCGCCAGCAGCTTGGAACTAGCGGGGGGCCTGATCTACGAGCAGTACTTC.

The genes are TRBV28 and TRBJ1-5, with 10 bases aligning to TRBD1. The CDR3 has 14 amino acids. V gave up 6 bases and J gave up 7 bases; unmatched junction bases: 6. The germline CDR1 and CDR2 sequences are MDHEN and SYDVKM. CDR3 loop: CASSPGQGQQPQHF. DNA for the CDR3: TGTGCCAGCAGCCCGGGACAGGGGCAGCAGCCCCAGCATTTT.

The rearrangement joins TRBV19 to TRBJ2-7; 7 positions match TRBD2. The germline CDR1 and CDR2 sequences are LNHDA and SQIVND (reference sequence). V dropped 6 bases and J dropped 3; count of bases not matched to a gene: 2. The CDR3 spans 12 residues. In nucleotides, the CDR3 is TGTGCCAGTAGGGGGGGGTGCTACGAGCAGTACTTC. Protein: CASRGGCYEQYF.

The rearrangement uses TRBV19 and TRBJ1-1; D not certain. Germline lookup yields CDR1 LNHDA and CDR2 SQIVND (reference sequence). The length of the CDR3 is 12 residues. Trimming removed 3 bases at V and 6 bases at J, with 8 bases between. In nucleotides, the CDR3 is TGTGCCAGTAGTATGAGAGGGCCTGAAGCTTTCTTT. It specifies CASSMRGPEAFF.

The chain employs TRBV28 and TRBJ1-1, with D possibly being TRBD1 (5 bases). Germline V gene lookup returns CDR1 MDHEN and CDR2 SYDVKM. Trimming cost V 2 bases and J 2 bases, with 15 bases left between them. The CDR3 extends over 16 amino acids. The CDR3 reads CASSLTLGGINTEAFF. The CDR3 DNA is TGTGCCAGCAGTTTAACTCTCGGGGGTATTAACACTGAAGCTTTCTTT.

The chain uses TRBV5-6 and TRBJ1-1; 8 nucleotides align to TRBD1. CDR1 is SGHDT, CDR2 YYEEEE, per germline. The CDR3 loop spans 17 amino acids. V was clipped by 0 bases and J by 4 bases; unmatched bases: 11. The CDR3 nucleotides read TGTGCCAGCAGCTTGGGGGGCGGACAGGGCCCGAGCACTGAAGCTTTCTTT. Protein product: CASSLGGGQGPSTEAFF.

This clone was found once. This chain joins TRBV9 and TRBJ2-1; TRBD2 aligns across 14 bases. V lost 3 bases to trimming and J lost 6 bases; unmatched junction nucleotides: 2. This CDR3 contains 15 residues. The germline gives CDR1 SGDLS, CDR2 YYNGEE. The CDR3 loop reads CASSETSGGVNEQFF. CDR3 in DNA: TGTGCCAGCAGCGAGACTAGCGGGGGGGTCAATGAGCAGTTCTTC. Together with reference TRBV9 and TRBJ2-1, the CDR3 gives the full variable domain: DSGVTQTPKHLITATGQRVTLRCSPRSGDLSVYWYQQSLDQGLQFLIQYYNGEERAKGNILERFSAQQFPDLHSELNLSSLELGDSALYFCASSETSGGVNEQFFGPGTRLTVL.

CDR3: CASSLGQGAPNEQFF. For the CDR3, the DNA is TGTGCCAGCAGCTTAGGACAGGGGGCGCCCAATGAGCAGTTCTTC. The gene calls are TRBV11-1 and TRBJ2-1; 10 bases line up with TRBD1. CDR1 and CDR2 from the germline V gene are SGHAT and FQDESV (reference sequence). There are 15 residues in the CDR3. The V and J ends lost 1 base and 6 bases, in that order; junction bases with no gene match: 3. The full variable domain, rest sourced from reference TRBV11-1 and TRBJ2-1, is EAEVAQSPRYKITEKSQAVAFWCDPISGHATLYWYRQILGQGPELLVQFQDESVVDDSQLPKDRFSAERLKGVDSTLKIQPAELGDSAMYLCASSLGQGAPNEQFFGPGTRLTVL.

The genes are TRBV27 and TRBJ1-1, with 9 bases that match TRBD1. Germline CDR1 reads MNHEY; CDR2 reads SMNVEV (reference sequence). CDR3 size: 14 residues. V shed 8 bases and J 3 bases; nucleotides not matched to a gene: 7. The chain's CDR3 is CASGKQGAYTEAFF. The DNA of the CDR3 is TGTGCCAGCGGAAAACAGGGGGCGTACACTGAAGCTTTCTTT.

The J gene is TRBJ2-5, the V gene TRBV28; D is possibly TRBD2 (5 bases). Germline V gives CDR1 MDHEN, CDR2 SYDVKM. Trimming cost V 7 bases and J 11 bases, with 17 bases left between them. The CDR3 length is 12 residues. This CDR3 reads CASTTAGDKQYF. CDR3 bases: TGTGCCAGCACCACCGCCGGGGATAAGCAGTACTTC.

V usage is TRBV18 and J usage is TRBJ2-5, with D possibly TRBD2 on 5 matching bases. The CDR3 has 16 amino acids. V shed 2 bases and J shed 5 bases, with 18 bases lying between them. The V gene's germline CDR1 is KGHSH and CDR2 LQKENI. The CDR3 loop is CASSPGFSGIIETQYF. The DNA for the CDR3 is TGTGCCAGCTCACCAGGGTTCTCCGGGATAATCGAGACCCAGTACTTC.

J is TRBJ2-7 and V is TRBV2, with 12 nucleotides matching TRBD2. The CDR3 is 16 amino acids. Germline-derived CDR1 and CDR2 are SNHLY and FYNNEI. The ends lost 6 bases at V and 2 bases at J; junction bases unmatched: 8. In DNA, the CDR3 is TGTGCCAGCAGGGACTGGACTAGCGGGACCCCCTACGAGCAGTACTTC. Protein: CASRDWTSGTPYEQYF.

The chain uses TRBV28 and TRBJ1-5; D might be TRBD1 (5 bases). The CDR3 extends over 16 amino acids. CDR1 MDHEN and CDR2 SYDVKM come from the germline V gene. Trimming pared 2 bases from V and 4 bases from J, leaving 15 bases between. This CDR3 reads CASSLPTASRNQPQHF. CDR3 sequence (DNA): TGTGCCAGCAGTTTACCGACAGCGTCGAGGAATCAGCCCCAGCATTTT.

The chain is built from TRBV30 and TRBJ2-3; no firm D call. CDR3 length: 13 residues. Trimming removed 5 bases at V and 4 bases at J, with 13 bases between. In germline, CDR1 is GTSNPN, CDR2 SVGIG (reference sequence). CDR3 amino acids: CAWASGNSDTQYF. In DNA form, the CDR3 reads TGTGCCTGGGCTTCAGGAAACTCAGATACGCAGTATTTT.

The chain uses TRBV30 and TRBJ1-1; D not certain. With 0 bases removed from V and 3 bases from J, the gap between germline ends came to 11 bases. This CDR3 comprises 14 residues. Germline V gene lookup returns CDR1 GTSNPN and CDR2 SVGIG (reference sequence). The CDR3 DNA reads TGTGCCTGGAGTGTCCCGGGTTTCCACACTGAAGCTTTCTTT. Protein: CAWSVPGFHTEAFF.